The 3 T cell receptor beta chains listed next were all sequenced from one sample in a study of T cell changes during pregnancy in multiple sclerosis. Sequenced by immunoSEQ multiplex PCR; TCRdb stores in-frame clones only, minus some. The table records about 57,000 clones, around 94% of them present only once. This specimen was CD4+ T cells from peripheral blood mononuclear cells, taken before pregnancy. These receptor sequences come from a female donor with multiple sclerosis, enrolled in a pregnancy study.

This clone has a handful of counts. The V call is TRBV4-1, the J call TRBJ1-3; the D gene is possibly TRBD1 (5 bases). This CDR3 is built from 15 residues. The V end lost 1 base, the J end lost 9 bases, and 16 bases lay between the germline ends. The germline V gene has CDR1 MGHRA and CDR2 YSYEKL. CDR3 in amino acids: CASSQGRGTQATIYF. The CDR3, as DNA: TGCGCCAGCAGCCAAGGACGGGGGACTCAGGCCACCATATATTTT.

V is TRBV6-1 and J is TRBJ2-7, with TRBD1 matching over 11 bases. Trimming removed 2 bases from V and 7 bases from J; junction bases left unmatched: 7. Germline lookup yields CDR1 MNHNS and CDR2 SASEGT. The CDR3 spans 15 residues. This chain's CDR3 is CASSEMDRGRFEQYF. CDR3 DNA sequence: TGTGCCAGCAGTGAAATGGACAGGGGGCGGTTTGAGCAGTACTTC.

The CDR3 is CASRDRSNPDTQYF. As DNA, the CDR3 is TGTGCCAGCAGGGACAGGTCAAACCCAGATACGCAGTATTTT. This rearrangement joins TRBV2 to TRBJ2-3, with 7 bases aligning to TRBD1. After removal of 6 bases from V and 4 bases from J, the junction contained 7 bases not matched to a gene. The CDR3 runs 14 residues. Germline V gives CDR1 SNHLY, CDR2 FYNNEI.